This TCR beta chain was identified during a study of cytomegalovirus exposure and HLA in healthy donors. The CDR3 runs to 15 residues. Germline values: CDR1 MNHNY, CDR2 SVGAGI (reference sequence). It was with 60 Vbeta and 13 Jbeta primers that the PCR ran. Data came from immunoSEQ multiplex PCR; TCRdb stores just in-frame clones and leaves some out. The sample lists some 160,000 clones, approximately 68% occurring once. Remarks on this clone: At one of its ends the junction is not consistent with the germline gene, which may arise from a read error.

The receptor was isolated from a man aged 35 to 55 in good health and CMV-seronegative. Source material: PBMCs. The V and J genes are TRBV6-6 and TRBJ1-1; tentatively, D is TRBD1 (6 bases). CDR3 sequence: CASSRDDRLNPEAFF. For the CDR3, the DNA is TGTGCCAGCAGCCGCGACGACAGGTTGAACCCTGAAGCTTTCTTT.